This T cell receptor beta chain appears in the sequencing data of a study of Ad26.COV2.S vaccination and SARS-CoV-2 variants. Libraries were prepared by immunoSEQ multiplex PCR; TCRdb keeps only in-frame clonotypes and omits some of them. Of 300,000 to 400,000 clones detected, around 81% appear once; the ten largest clones hold approximately 2.2%. This clone was observed once. The treatment denotes: 15 to 20 received Ad26.COV2.S at low or high dose, single or two shots; 5 received placebo; per-sample allocation not given. Following the first vaccine or placebo injection, samples were taken on day 63. The TCR originated in a person between 18 and 59 years old who received the Ad26.COV2.S COVID-19 vaccine or a placebo. Sequences were derived from peripheral blood, sampled in a trial of Ad26.COV2.S vaccine versus placebo.

DNA of the CDR3: TGTGCCAGCTTACTACCGGGACAGGGGATGGGCGGGGAGCTGTTTTTT. Its translation is CASLLPGQGMGGELFF. V usage is TRBV28 and J usage is TRBJ2-2, with 10 bases identical to TRBD1. The germline CDR1 and CDR2 sequences are MDHEN and SYDVKM. This CDR3 comprises 16 residues. V was pared by 8 bases and J by 7 bases, with 13 bases of the junction left unmatched.